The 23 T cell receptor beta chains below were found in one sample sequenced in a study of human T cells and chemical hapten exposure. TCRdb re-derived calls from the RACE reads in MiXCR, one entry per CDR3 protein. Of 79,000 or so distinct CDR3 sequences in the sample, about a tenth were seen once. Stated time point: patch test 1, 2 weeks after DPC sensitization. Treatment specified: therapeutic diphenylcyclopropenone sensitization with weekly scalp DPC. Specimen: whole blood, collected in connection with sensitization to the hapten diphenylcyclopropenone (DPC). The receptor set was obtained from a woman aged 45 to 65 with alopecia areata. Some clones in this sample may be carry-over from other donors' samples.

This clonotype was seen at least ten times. Here the CDR3 reads CSVEVGGRGDQPQHF. Written as DNA, the CDR3 is TGCAGCGTTGAAGTAGGTGGTAGGGGAGATCAGCCCCAGCATTTT. The chain has TRBV29-1 and TRBJ1-5; a possible D gene is TRBD1 (5 bases). Germline CDR1 is SQVTM and CDR2 is ANQGSEA. Trimming removed 1 base at V and 5 bases at J, with 15 bases between. This CDR3 is built from 15 residues. The whole variable domain, remainder taken from reference TRBV29-1 and TRBJ1-5, is SAVISQKPSRDICQRGTSLTIQCQVDSQVTMMFWYRQQPGQSLTLIATANQGSEATYESGFVIDKFPISRPNLTFSTLTVSNMSPEDSSIYLCSVEVGGRGDQPQHFGDGTRLSIL.

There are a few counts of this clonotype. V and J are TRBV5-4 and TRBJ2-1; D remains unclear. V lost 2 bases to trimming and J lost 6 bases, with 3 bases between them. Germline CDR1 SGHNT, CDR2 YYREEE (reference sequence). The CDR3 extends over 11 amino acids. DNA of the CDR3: TGTGCCAGCAGCTTTGTCAATGAGCAGTTCTTC. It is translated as CASSFVNEQFF.

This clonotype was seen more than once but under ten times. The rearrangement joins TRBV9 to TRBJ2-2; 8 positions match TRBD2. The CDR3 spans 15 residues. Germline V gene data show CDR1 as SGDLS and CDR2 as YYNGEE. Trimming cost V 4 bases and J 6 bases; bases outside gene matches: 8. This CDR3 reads CASSIGLALAGELFF. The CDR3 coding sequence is TGTGCCAGCAGCATCGGACTAGCCCTCGCCGGGGAGCTGTTTTTT.

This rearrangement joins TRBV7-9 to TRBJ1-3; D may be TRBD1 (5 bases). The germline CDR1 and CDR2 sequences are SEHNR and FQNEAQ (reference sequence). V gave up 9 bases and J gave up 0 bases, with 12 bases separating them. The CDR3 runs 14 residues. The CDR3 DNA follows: TGTGCCAGTCCGGACACCTCCTCTGGAAACACCATATATTTT. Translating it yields CASPDTSSGNTIYF.

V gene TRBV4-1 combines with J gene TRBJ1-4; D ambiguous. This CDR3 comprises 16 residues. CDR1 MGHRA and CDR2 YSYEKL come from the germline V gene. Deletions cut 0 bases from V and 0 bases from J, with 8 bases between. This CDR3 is CASSQDLTATNEKLFF. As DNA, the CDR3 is TGCGCCAGCAGCCAAGATCTGACCGCAACTAATGAAAAACTGTTTTTT.

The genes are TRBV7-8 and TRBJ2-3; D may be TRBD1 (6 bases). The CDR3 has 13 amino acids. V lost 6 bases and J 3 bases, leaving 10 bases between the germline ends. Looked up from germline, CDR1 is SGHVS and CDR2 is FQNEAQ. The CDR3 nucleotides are TGTGCCAGCAGAACAGGGACGACAGATACGCAGTATTTT. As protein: CASRTGTTDTQYF. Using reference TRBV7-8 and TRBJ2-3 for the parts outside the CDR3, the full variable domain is GAGVSQSPRYKVAKRGQDVALRCDPISGHVSLFWYQQALGQGPEFLTYFQNEAQLDKSGLPSDRFFAERPEGSVSTLKIQRTQQEDSAVYLCASRTGTTDTQYFGPGTRLTVL.

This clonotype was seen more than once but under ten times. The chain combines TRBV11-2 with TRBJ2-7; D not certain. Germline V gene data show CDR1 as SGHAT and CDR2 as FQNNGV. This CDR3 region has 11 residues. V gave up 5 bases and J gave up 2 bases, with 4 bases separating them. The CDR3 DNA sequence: TGTGCCAGCAGCAATACCTACGAGCAGTACTTC. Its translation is CASSNTYEQYF.

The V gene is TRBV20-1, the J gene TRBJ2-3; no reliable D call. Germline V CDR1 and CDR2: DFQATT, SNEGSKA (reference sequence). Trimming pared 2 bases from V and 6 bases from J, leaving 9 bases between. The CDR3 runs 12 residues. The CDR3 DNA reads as TGCAGTGCTAGAAAAGATGCGGATACGCAGTATTTT. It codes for CSARKDADTQYF.

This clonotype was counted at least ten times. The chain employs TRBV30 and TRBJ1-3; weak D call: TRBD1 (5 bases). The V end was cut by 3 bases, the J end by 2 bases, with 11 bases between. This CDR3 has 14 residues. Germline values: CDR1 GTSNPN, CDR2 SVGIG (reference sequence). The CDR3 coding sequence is TGTGCCTGGAGCAGACAGCTAACTGGAAACACCATATATTTT. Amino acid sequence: CAWSRQLTGNTIYF.

CDR3 nucleotides: TGCGCCAGCAGCCAAGGACTGGGCGGAAGGCAGTTCTTC. As protein: CASSQGLGGRQFF. This chain joins TRBV4-3 and TRBJ2-1; no clear D. Germline assignment: CDR1 LGHNA and CDR2 YSLEER. V was clipped by 1 base and J by 12 bases, with 13 bases between them. CDR3 length equals 13 residues.

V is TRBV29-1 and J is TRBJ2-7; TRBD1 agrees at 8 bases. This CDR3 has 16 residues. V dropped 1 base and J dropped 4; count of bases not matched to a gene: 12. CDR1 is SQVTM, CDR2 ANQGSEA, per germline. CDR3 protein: CSVEVSGTGGKYEQYF. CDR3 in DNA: TGCAGCGTTGAAGTCTCCGGGACAGGTGGGAAGTACGAGCAGTACTTC.

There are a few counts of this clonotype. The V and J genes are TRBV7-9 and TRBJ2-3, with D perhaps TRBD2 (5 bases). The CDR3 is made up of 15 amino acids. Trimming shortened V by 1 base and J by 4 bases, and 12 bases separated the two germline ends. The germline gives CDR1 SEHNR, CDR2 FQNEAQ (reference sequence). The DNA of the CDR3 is TGTGCCAGCAGCTTAGGGGCTTCCGGGGCAGATACGCAGTATTTT. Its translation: CASSLGASGADTQYF.

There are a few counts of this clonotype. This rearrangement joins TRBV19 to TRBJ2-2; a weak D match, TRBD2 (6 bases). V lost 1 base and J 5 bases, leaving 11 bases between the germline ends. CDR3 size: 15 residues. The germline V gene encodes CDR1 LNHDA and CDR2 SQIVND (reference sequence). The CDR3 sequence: CASSIGGKETGELFF. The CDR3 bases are TGTGCCAGTAGTATAGGCGGGAAGGAGACCGGGGAGCTGTTTTTT.

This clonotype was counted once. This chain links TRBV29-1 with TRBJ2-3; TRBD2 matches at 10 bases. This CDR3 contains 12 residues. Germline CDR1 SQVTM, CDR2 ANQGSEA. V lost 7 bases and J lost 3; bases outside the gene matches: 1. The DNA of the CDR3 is TGCAGCGCGACTAGCGGGACAGATACGCAGTATTTT. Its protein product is CSATSGTDTQYF.

CDR3 protein: CASTRGGTRAGTQYF. CDR3 in DNA: TGTGCCAGCACCCGAGGAGGGACAAGGGCAGGGACCCAGTACTTC. The rearrangement links TRBV12-3 or TRBV12-4 to TRBJ2-5; D may correspond to TRBD1 or TRBD2 (6 bases each). This CDR3 is built from 15 residues. Trimming left V 7 bases short and J 7 bases short, with 22 bases between.

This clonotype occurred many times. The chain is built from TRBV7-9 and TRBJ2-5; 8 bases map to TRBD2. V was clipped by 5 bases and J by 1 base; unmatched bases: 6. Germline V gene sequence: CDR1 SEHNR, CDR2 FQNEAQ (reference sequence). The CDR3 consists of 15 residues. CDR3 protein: CASSRSGGPQETQYF. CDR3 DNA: TGTGCCAGCAGCAGAAGCGGGGGTCCCCAAGAGACCCAGTACTTC.

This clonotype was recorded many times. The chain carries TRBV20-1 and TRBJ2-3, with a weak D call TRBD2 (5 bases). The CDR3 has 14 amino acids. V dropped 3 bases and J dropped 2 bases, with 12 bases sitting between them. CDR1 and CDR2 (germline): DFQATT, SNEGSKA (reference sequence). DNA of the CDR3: TGCAGTGCTAGTTCGGATAGCGCCACAGATACGCAGTATTTT. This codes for CSASSDSATDTQYF.

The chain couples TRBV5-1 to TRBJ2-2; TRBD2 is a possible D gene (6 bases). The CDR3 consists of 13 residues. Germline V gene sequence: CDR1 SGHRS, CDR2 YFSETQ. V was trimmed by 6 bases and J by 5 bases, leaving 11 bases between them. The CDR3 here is CASTGVSTGELFF. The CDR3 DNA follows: TGCGCCAGCACGGGGGTTAGTACCGGGGAGCTGTTTTTT.

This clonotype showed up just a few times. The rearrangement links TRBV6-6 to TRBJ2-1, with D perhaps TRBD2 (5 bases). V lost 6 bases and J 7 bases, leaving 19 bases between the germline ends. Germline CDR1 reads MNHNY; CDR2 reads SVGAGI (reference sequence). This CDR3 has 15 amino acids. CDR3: CASRKAAQAGNEQFF. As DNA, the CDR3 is TGTGCCAGCAGGAAAGCGGCCCAGGCTGGGAATGAGCAGTTCTTC.

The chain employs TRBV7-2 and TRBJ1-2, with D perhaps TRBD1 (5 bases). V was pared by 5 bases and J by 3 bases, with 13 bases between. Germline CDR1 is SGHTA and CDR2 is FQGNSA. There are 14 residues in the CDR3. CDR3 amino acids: CASSTRAGDYGYTF. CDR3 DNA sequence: TGTGCCAGCAGCACCAGGGCCGGAGACTATGGCTACACCTTC.

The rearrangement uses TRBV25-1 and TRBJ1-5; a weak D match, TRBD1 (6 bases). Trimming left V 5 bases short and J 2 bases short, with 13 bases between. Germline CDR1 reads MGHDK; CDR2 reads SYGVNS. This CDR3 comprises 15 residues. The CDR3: CASSNQGQGNQPQHF. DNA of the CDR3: TGTGCCAGCAGTAACCAGGGGCAAGGCAATCAGCCCCAGCATTTT.

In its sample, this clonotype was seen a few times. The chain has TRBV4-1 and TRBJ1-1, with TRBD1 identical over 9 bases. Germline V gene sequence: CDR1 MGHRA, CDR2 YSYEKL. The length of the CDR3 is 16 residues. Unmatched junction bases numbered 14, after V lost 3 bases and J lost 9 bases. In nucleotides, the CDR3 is TGCGCCAGCAGCCAGGAGAACAGGGGGCATCGCGAGAAAGCTTTCTTT. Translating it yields CASSQENRGHREKAFF.

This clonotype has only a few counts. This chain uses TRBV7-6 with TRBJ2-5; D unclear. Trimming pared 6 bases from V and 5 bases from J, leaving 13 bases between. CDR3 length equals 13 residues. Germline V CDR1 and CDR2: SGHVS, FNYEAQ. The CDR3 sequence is CASSNQFGETQYF. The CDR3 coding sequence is TGTGCCAGCAGTAACCAGTTTGGTGAGACCCAGTACTTC. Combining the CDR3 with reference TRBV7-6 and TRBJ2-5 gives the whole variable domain GAGVSQSPRYKVTKRGQDVALRCDPISGHVSLYWYRQALGQGPEFLTYFNYEAQQDKSGLPNDRFSAERPEGSISTLTIQRTEQRDSAMYRCASSNQFGETQYFGPGTRLLVL.